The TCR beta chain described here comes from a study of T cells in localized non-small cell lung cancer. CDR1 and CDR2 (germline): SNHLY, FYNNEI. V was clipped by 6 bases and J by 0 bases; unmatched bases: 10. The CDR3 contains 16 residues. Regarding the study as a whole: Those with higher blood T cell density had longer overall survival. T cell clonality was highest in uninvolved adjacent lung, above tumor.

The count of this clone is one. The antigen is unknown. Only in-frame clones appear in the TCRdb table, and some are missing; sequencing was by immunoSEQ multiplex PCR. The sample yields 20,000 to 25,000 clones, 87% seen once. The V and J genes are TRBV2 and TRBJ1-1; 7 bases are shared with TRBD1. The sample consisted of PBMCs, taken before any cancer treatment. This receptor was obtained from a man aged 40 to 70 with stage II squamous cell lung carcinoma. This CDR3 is CASRVDRDSMNTEAFF. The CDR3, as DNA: TGTGCCAGCAGGGTCGACAGGGATTCTATGAACACTGAAGCTTTCTTT.